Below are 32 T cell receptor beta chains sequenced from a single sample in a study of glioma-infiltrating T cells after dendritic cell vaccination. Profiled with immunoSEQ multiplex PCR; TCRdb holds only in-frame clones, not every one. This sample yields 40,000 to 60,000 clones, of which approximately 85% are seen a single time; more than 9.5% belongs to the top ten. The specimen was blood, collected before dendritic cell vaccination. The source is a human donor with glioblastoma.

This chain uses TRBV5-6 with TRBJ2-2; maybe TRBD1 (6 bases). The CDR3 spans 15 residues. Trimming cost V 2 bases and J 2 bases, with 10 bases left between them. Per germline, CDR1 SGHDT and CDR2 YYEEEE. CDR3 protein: CASSLGQINTGELFF. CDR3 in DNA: TGTGCCAGCAGCTTAGGACAGATAAACACCGGGGAGCTGTTTTTT.

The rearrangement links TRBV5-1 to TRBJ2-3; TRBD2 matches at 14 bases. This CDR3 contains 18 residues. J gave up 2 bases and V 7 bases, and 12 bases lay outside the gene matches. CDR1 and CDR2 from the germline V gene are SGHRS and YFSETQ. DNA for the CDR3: TGCGCCAGCCGACAGGGGACTAGCGGGGGACACTTCACAGATACGCAGTATTTT. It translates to CASRQGTSGGHFTDTQYF. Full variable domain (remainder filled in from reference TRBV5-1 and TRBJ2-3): KAGVTQTPRYLIKTRGQQVTLSCSPISGHRSVSWYQQTPGQGLQFLFEYFSETQRNKGNFPGRFSGRQFSNSRSEMNVSTLELGDSALYLCASRQGTSGGHFTDTQYFGPGTRLTVL.

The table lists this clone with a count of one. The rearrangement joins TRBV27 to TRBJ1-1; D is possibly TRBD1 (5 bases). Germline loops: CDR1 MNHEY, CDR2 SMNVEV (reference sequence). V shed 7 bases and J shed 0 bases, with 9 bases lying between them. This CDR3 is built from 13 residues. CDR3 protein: CASIGGMNTEAFF. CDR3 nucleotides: TGTGCCAGCATCGGGGGGATGAACACTGAAGCTTTCTTT.

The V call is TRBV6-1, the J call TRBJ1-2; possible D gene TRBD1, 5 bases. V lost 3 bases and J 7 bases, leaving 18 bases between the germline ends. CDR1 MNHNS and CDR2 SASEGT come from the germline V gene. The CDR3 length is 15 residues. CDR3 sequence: CASSDLRTGLSGYTF. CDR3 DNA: TGTGCCAGCAGTGACCTACGCACAGGACTATCTGGCTACACCTTC.

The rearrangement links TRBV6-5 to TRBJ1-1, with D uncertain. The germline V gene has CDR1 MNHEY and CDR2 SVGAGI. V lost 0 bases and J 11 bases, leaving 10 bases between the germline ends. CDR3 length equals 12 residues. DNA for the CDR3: TGTGCCAGCAGTTACTCGGCAGTTCAGGCTTTCTTT. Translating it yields CASSYSAVQAFF.

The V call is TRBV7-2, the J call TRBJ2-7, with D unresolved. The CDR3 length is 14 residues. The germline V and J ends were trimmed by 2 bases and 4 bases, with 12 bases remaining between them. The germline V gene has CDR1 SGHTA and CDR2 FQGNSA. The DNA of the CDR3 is TGTGCCAGCAGCTTACAAGCGACCCTTTACGAGCAGTACTTC. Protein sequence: CASSLQATLYEQYF.

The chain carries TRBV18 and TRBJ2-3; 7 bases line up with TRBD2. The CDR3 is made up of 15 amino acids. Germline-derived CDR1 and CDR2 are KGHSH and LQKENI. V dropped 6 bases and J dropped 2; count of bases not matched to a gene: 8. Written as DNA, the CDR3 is TGTGCCAGCTCCCCCGAGCGGGGCTACACAGATACGCAGTATTTT. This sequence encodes CASSPERGYTDTQYF.

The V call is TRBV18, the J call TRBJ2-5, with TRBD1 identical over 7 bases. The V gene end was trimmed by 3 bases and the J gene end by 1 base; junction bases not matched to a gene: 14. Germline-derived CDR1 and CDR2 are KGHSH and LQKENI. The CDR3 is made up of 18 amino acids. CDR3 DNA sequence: TGTGCCAGCTCACCGACCGCTCCCCCGACAGGGACCCAAGAGACCCAGTACTTC. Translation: CASSPTAPPTGTQETQYF. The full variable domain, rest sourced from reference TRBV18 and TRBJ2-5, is NAGVMQNPRHLVRRRGQEARLRCSPMKGHSHVYWYRQLPEEGLKFMVYLQKENIIDESGMPKERFSAEFPKEGPSILRIQQVVRGDSAAYFCASSPTAPPTGTQETQYFGPGTRLLVL.

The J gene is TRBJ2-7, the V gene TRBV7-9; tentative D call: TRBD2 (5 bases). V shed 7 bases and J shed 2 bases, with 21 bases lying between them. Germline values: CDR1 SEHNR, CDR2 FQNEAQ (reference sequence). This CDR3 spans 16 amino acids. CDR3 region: CASTPRRRARPYEQYF. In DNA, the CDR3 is TGTGCCAGCACTCCCAGGAGGCGGGCGCGACCCTACGAGCAGTACTTC.

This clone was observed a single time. CDR3 residues: CASSLDRSGTYEQYF. CDR3 coding DNA: TGTGCCAGCAGCCTCGACAGAAGTGGAACCTACGAGCAGTACTTC. The rearrangement joins TRBV7-2 to TRBJ2-7, with D possibly TRBD1 on 5 matching bases. This CDR3 is 15 amino acids long. V was pared by 5 bases and J by 2 bases, with 16 bases between. Germline CDR1 is SGHTA and CDR2 is FQGNSA.

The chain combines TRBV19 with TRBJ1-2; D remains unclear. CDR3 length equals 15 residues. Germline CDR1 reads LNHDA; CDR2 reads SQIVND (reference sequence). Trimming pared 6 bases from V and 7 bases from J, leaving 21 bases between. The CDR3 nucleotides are TGTGCCAGTAGAAGCGGGGAGGTAAAGGGTAGTGGCTACACCTTC. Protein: CASRSGEVKGSGYTF.

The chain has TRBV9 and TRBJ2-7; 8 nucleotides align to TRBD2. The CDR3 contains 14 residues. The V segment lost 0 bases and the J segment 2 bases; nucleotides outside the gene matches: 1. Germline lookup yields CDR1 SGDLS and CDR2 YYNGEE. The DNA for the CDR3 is TGTGCCAGCAGCGTAGGGACTAGCACCTACGAGCAGTACTTC. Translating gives CASSVGTSTYEQYF.

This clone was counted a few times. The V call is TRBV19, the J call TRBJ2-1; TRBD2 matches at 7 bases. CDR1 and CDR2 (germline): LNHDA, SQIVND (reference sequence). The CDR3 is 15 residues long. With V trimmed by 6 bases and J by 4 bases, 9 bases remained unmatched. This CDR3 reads CASSQRTSGYNEQFF. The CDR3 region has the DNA TGTGCCAGTAGCCAAAGGACTAGTGGGTACAATGAGCAGTTCTTC.

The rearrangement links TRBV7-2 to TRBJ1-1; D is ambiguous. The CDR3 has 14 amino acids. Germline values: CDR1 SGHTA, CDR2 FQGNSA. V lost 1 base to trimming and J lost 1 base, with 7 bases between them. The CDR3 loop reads CASSLGAANTEAFF. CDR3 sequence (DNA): TGTGCCAGCAGCTTAGGGGCAGCGAACACTGAAGCTTTCTTT.

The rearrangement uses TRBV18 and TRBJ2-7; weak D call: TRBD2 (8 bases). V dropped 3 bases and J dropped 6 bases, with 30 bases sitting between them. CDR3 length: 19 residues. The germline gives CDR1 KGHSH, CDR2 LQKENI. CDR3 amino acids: CASSPGTARKREQRGEQYF. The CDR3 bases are TGTGCCAGCTCACCTGGGACAGCAAGAAAGCGGGAGCAGCGGGGCGAGCAGTACTTC. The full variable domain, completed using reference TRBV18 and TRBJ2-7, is NAGVMQNPRHLVRRRGQEARLRCSPMKGHSHVYWYRQLPEEGLKFMVYLQKENIIDESGMPKERFSAEFPKEGPSILRIQQVVRGDSAAYFCASSPGTARKREQRGEQYFGPGTRLTVT.

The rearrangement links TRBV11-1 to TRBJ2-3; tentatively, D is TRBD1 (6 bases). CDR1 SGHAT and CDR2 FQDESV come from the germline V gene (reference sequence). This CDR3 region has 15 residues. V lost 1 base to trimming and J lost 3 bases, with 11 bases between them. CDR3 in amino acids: CASSLEPQGTDTQYF. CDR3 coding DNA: TGTGCCAGCAGCTTAGAACCCCAGGGGACAGATACGCAGTATTTT.

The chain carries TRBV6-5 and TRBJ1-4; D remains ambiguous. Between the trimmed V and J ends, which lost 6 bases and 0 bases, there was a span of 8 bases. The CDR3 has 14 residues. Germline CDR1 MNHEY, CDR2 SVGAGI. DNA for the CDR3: TGTGCCAGCAGGCAACTAGCAACTAATGAAAAACTGTTTTTT. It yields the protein CASRQLATNEKLFF.

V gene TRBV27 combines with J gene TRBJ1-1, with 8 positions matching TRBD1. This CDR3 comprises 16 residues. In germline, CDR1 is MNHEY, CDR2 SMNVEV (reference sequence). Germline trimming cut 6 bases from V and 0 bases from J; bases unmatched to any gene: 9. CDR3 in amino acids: CASSPTGAVLNTEAFF. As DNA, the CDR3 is TGTGCCAGCAGCCCGACAGGGGCGGTTTTGAACACTGAAGCTTTCTTT.

The chain's CDR3 is CASSQLRGDGYTF. The CDR3 nucleotides are TGCGCCAGCAGCCAGCTACGGGGTGATGGCTACACCTTC. V and J are TRBV5-1 and TRBJ1-2, with D unclear. V lost 4 bases and J 6 bases, leaving 13 bases between the germline ends. Germline V gene data show CDR1 as SGHRS and CDR2 as YFSETQ. The CDR3 runs 13 residues.

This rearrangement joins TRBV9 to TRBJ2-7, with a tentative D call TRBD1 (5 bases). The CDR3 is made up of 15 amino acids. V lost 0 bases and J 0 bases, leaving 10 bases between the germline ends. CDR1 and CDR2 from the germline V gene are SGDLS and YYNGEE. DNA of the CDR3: TGTGCCAGCAGCGTAGGCAGGGCTCTCTCCTACGAGCAGTACTTC. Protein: CASSVGRALSYEQYF.

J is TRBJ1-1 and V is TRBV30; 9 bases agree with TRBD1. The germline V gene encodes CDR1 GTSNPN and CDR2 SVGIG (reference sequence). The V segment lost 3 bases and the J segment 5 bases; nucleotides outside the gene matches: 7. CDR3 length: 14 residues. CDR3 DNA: TGTGCCTGGAGCCGGACCGGGACAGGGACTGAAGCTTTCTTT. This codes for CAWSRTGTGTEAFF.

The CDR3 DNA reads as TGTGCCAGCAGTGAATATGGGGACTCCATTAACACCGGGGAGCTGTTTTTT. Protein: CASSEYGDSINTGELFF. The chain employs TRBV25-1 and TRBJ2-2; maybe TRBD2 (6 bases). The CDR3 covers 17 residues. The germline gives CDR1 MGHDK, CDR2 SYGVNS. The germline V and J ends were trimmed by 0 bases and 2 bases, with 13 bases remaining between them. Using reference TRBV25-1 and TRBJ2-2 for the parts outside the CDR3, the full variable domain is EADIYQTPRYLVIGTGKKITLECSQTMGHDKMYWYQQDPGMELHLIHYSYGVNSTEKGDLSSESTVSRIRTEHFPLTLESARPSHTSQYLCASSEYGDSINTGELFFGEGSRLTVL.

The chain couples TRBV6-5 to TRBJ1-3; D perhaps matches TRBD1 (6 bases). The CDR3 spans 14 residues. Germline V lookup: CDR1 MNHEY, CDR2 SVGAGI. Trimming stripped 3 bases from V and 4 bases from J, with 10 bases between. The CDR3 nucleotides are TGTGCCAGCAGTTATCAGGGACACGGAAACACCATATATTTT. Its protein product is CASSYQGHGNTIYF.

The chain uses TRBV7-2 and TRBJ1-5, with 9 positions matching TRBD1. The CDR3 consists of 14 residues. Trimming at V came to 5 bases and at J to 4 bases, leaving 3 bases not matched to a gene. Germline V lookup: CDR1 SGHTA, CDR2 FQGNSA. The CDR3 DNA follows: TGTGCCAGCAGCCAAGACAGGGGGAATCAGCCCCAGCATTTT. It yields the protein CASSQDRGNQPQHF.

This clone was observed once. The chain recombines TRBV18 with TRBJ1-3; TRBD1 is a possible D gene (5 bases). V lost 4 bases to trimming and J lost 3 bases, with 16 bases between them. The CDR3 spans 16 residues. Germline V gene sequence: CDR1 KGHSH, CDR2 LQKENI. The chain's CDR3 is CASSQSQGRNGNTIYF. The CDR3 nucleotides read TGTGCCAGCTCACAATCGCAGGGTCGGAATGGAAACACCATATATTTT.

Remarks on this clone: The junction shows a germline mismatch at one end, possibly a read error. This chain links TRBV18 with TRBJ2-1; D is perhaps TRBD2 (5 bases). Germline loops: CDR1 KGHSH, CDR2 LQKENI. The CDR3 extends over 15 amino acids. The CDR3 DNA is TGTGCCAGCTCTCCACCCCCTACGACGGGGAGTGAGCAGTTCTTC. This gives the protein CASSPPPTTGSEQFF.

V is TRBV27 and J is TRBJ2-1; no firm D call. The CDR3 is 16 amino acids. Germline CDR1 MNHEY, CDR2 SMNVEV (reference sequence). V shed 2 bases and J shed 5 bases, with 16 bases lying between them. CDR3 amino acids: CASSLIIPTGNNEQFF. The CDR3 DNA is TGTGCCAGCAGTTTAATAATCCCAACGGGTAACAATGAGCAGTTCTTC.

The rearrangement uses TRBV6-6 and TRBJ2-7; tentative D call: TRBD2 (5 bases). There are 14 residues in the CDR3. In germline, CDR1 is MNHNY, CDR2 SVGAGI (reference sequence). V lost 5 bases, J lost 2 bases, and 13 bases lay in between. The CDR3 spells CASSRGVTTYEQYF. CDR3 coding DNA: TGTGCCAGCAGTCGCGGTGTGACTACCTACGAGCAGTACTTC.

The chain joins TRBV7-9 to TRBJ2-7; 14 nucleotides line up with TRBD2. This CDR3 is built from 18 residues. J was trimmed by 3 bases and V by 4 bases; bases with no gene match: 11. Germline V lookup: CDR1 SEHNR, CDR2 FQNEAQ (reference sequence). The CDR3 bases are TGTGCCAGCAGCTCGACTAGCGGGAGGGCCGTAGGTAACTACGAGCAGTACTTC. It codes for CASSSTSGRAVGNYEQYF.

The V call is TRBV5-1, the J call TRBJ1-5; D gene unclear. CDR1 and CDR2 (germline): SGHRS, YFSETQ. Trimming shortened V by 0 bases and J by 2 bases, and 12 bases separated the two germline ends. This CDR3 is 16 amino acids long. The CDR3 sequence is CASSLVGPFGNQPQHF. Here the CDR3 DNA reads TGCGCCAGCAGCTTGGTGGGCCCCTTTGGCAATCAGCCCCAGCATTTT.

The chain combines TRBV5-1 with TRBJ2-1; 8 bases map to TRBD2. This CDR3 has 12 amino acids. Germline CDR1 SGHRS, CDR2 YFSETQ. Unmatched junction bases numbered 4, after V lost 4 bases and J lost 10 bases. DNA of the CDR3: TGCGCCAGCAGCATACCTAGCGGGGAGCAGTTCTTC. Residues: CASSIPSGEQFF.

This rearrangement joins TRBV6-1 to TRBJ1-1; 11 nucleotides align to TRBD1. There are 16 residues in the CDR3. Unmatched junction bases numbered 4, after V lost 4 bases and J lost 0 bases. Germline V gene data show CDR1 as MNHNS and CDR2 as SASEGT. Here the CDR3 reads CASSGTGGAMNTEAFF. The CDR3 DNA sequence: TGTGCCAGCAGTGGGACAGGGGGCGCCATGAACACTGAAGCTTTCTTT.